A selection of T cell receptor beta chains follows, all from one sample in a study of T cell changes during pregnancy in multiple sclerosis. This table comes from immunoSEQ multiplex PCR, and its TCRdb copy is limited to in-frame clones, with some not included. This repertoire shows about 50,000 clones, 90% to 95% found once; its top ten account for approximately 10%. The material sequenced was CD8+ T cells from peripheral blood mononuclear cells, taken after pregnancy. The receptors here all came from a female donor with multiple sclerosis, enrolled in a pregnancy study. Each CDR3 is given without its conserved first and last residue. The order of the fields is V gene, J gene, CDR3 protein.

V gene: TRBV6-1; J gene: TRBJ1-1; CDR3 protein: ASSEALTGGSPDTEAF
V gene: TRBV7-8; J gene: TRBJ2-1; CDR3 protein: ASSFGSEQF
V gene: TRBV7-6; J gene: TRBJ2-3; CDR3 protein: ASSSLAGGWGDTQY
V gene: TRBV30; J gene: TRBJ1-6; CDR3 protein: AWSVNLYSPLH
V gene: TRBV9; J gene: TRBJ2-7; CDR3 protein: ASSVGDTSGYEQY
V gene: TRBV11-2; J gene: TRBJ2-1; CDR3 protein: ASSEDNEQF
V gene: TRBV9; J gene: TRBJ2-5; CDR3 protein: ASSPFGGAGVKETQY
V gene: TRBV11-2; J gene: TRBJ1-1; CDR3 protein: ASRYGNTEAF
V gene: TRBV29-1; J gene: TRBJ1-1; CDR3 protein: SVHRENTEAF
V gene: TRBV2; J gene: TRBJ2-1; CDR3 protein: ASPSRLAISNEQF
V gene: TRBV5-1; J gene: TRBJ2-3; CDR3 protein: ASSDGTVTDTQY
V gene: TRBV4-1; J gene: TRBJ2-5; CDR3 protein: ASSPLAGLQETQY
V gene: TRBV7-9; J gene: TRBJ1-1; CDR3 protein: ASSPEWVNRDENTEAF
V gene: TRBV27; J gene: TRBJ2-1; CDR3 protein: ASSLPGGDNEQF
V gene: TRBV7-2; J gene: TRBJ2-1; CDR3 protein: ASSSYGTSRDEQF
V gene: TRBV29-1; J gene: TRBJ1-2; CDR3 protein: SVEWGQGYGYT
V gene: TRBV5-1; J gene: TRBJ2-3; CDR3 protein: ASSAHTGLGSTDTQY
V gene: TRBV6-4; J gene: TRBJ2-7; CDR3 protein: ASSPPRDRKNSYEQY